The source of this T cell receptor beta chain is a study of blood T cell repertoires in COVID-19. Study in general: Samples of COVID-19 (acute and convalescent) were obtained from the United States, Italy and Spain. The analysed material was cDNA or gDNA that came from T cells, B-cell-depleted T cells, or PBMCs.

This clone is a singleton in its sample. The CDR3 loop spans 14 amino acids. V was clipped by 1 base and J by 3 bases, with 10 bases between them. Germline lookup yields CDR1 SGHAT and CDR2 FQNNGV. Authors' analysis steps: Amplifying reference gene primers gave estimates of nucleated cell counts. Libraries were prepared by immunoSEQ multiplex PCR; TCRdb keeps only in-frame clonotypes and omits some of them. Clone size and V and J calls were adopted from that table, with D and trimming inferred from the DNA. The top ten hold 1.5% of the sample, which has fewer than 300,000 clones, about nine tenths seen once.

This chain connects TRBV11-2 to TRBJ2-7; no clear D. The sequenced material came from peripheral blood. This receptor was obtained from a woman aged 40 to 49 who had recovered from COVID-19. The CDR3 DNA reads as TGTGCCAGCAGCTTAGGGGTCCTAGACTACGAGCAGTACTTC. Its translation is CASSLGVLDYEQYF.